This TCR beta chain came from a study of radiation and T cells in renal cell carcinoma. Study information: Nephrectomy followed 15 Gy stereotactic body radiation by 4 weeks.

Study observations and caveats: No pretreatment tumor biopsies were available for baseline clonotypes. Top tumor clonotypes rose in blood 2 weeks post-radiation, then contracted.

Time point here: baseline pretreatment blood. Treatment given: 15 Gy SBRT to primary tumor, nephrectomy 4 weeks later. For this clone: Its target is not known.

There are 15 residues in the CDR3. The germline V gene has CDR1 SGHRS and CDR2 YFSETQ. V was clipped by 1 base and J by 2 bases, with 12 bases between them. Clones were sequenced by immunoSEQ multiplex PCR, and TCRdb holds only the in-frame ones, with some missing. The data contain 150,000 or so clones, about 88% of them seen just once; the ten biggest clones take up 12%. The receptor was isolated from a woman in her forties or fifties with renal cell carcinoma. The chain couples TRBV5-1 to TRBJ1-1; unclear D gene. The sequencing used blood, collected from a patient whose treatment included radiotherapy and nephrectomy. The CDR3: CASSLSTQANTEAFF. In DNA, the CDR3 is TGCGCCAGCAGCTTGTCGACACAAGCAAACACTGAAGCTTTCTTT.